Listed here are 28 T cell receptor beta chains from one sample, sequenced in a study of regulatory and conventional T cells in RAG deficiency. Blood CD4+ CD25-low CD127-high conventional T cells supplied the genomic DNA template. Sequencing was performed with immunoSEQ multiplex PCR; in TCRdb, only in-frame clones are kept and a portion is missing. This sample has about 29,000 clones, with 90% to 95% found just once. The same data also went into a second study, on regulatory T cells. That paper notes: The PCR used 52 TRBV and 13 TRBJ primers.

The sequencing sample was made of CD25- CD4+ T cells sorted from blood. The receptors shown here come from a human donor in good health.

The CDR3 sequence is CASSLGTASYNEQFF. The CDR3 bases are TGTGCCAGCAGCTTGGGAACAGCATCGTACAATGAGCAGTTCTTC. The J gene is TRBJ2-1, the V gene TRBV5-6; no reliable D call. CDR1 is SGHDT, CDR2 YYEEEE, per germline. V gave up 0 bases and J gave up 4 bases, with 11 bases separating them. This CDR3 spans 15 amino acids.

The V and J genes are TRBV18 and TRBJ2-7; 8 bases align to TRBD1. V shed 6 bases and J 4 bases; nucleotides not matched to a gene: 17. CDR1 and CDR2 (germline): KGHSH, LQKENI. The CDR3 contains 17 residues. CDR3 DNA sequence: TGTGCCAGCTCTCCCCGCCCCCACGGGACAGGACGATACGAGCAGTACTTC. It yields the protein CASSPRPHGTGRYEQYF.

The chain carries TRBV7-3 and TRBJ1-2, with TRBD1 matching 9 bases. CDR3 length equals 15 residues. Trimming took 5 bases from V and 3 from J; bases not matched to a gene: 7. CDR1 and CDR2 from the germline V gene are SGHTA and FQGTGA. CDR3 nucleotide sequence: TGTGCCAGCAGCCAACAGGGGGCCGGGTACTATGGCTACACCTTC. It yields the protein CASSQQGAGYYGYTF.

The V call is TRBV7-2, the J call TRBJ1-2; D perhaps matches TRBD1 (6 bases). V dropped 5 bases and J dropped 2 bases, with 15 bases sitting between them. The germline gives CDR1 SGHTA, CDR2 FQGNSA. This CDR3 comprises 15 residues. CDR3 in amino acids: CASSPRDMSNYGYTF. The CDR3 DNA reads TGTGCCAGCAGCCCCCGGGACATGTCCAACTATGGCTACACCTTC.

This chain connects TRBV7-6 to TRBJ2-1, with unresolved D. Germline loops: CDR1 SGHVS, CDR2 FNYEAQ. The CDR3 covers 13 residues. The V and J ends lost 4 bases and 7 bases respectively, with 11 bases between them. CDR3 nucleotides: TGTGCCAGCAGCTGGAGAGCCGGGAATGAGCAGTTCTTC. This codes for CASSWRAGNEQFF.

The chain is built from TRBV5-1 and TRBJ1-2; D gene unclear. V lost 0 bases and J lost 2, with 20 bases in between. The CDR3 length is 18 residues. Germline CDR1 and CDR2: SGHRS and YFSETQ. In DNA form, the CDR3 reads TGCGCCAGCAGCTTGGACCCCGGAGTCAGCCATCTGAACTATGGCTACACCTTC. This gives the protein CASSLDPGVSHLNYGYTF.

There are a few counts of this clone. V and J are TRBV18 and TRBJ1-3; no reliable D call. The CDR3 sequence is 16 residues long. Germline V CDR1 and CDR2: KGHSH, LQKENI. Trimming stripped 2 bases from V and 1 base from J, with 12 bases between. The CDR3, as DNA: TGTGCCAGCTCACCATTCGACCCAGGATCTGGAAACACCATATATTTT. Translated: CASSPFDPGSGNTIYF. The full variable domain, completed using reference TRBV18 and TRBJ1-3, is NAGVMQNPRHLVRRRGQEARLRCSPMKGHSHVYWYRQLPEEGLKFMVYLQKENIIDESGMPKERFSAEFPKEGPSILRIQQVVRGDSAAYFCASSPFDPGSGNTIYFGEGSWLTVV.

The DNA for the CDR3 is TGTGCCAGCTCACCGCAGAGGACAGGGGGGGAAAAACTGTTTTTT. Protein product: CASSPQRTGGEKLFF. The rearrangement uses TRBV18 and TRBJ1-4; 10 bases line up with TRBD1. This CDR3 has 15 residues. Germline CDR1 KGHSH, CDR2 LQKENI. Germline trimming cut 3 bases from V and 8 bases from J; bases unmatched to any gene: 6.

J is TRBJ2-1 and V is TRBV5-1, with D perhaps TRBD1 (6 bases). In germline, CDR1 is SGHRS, CDR2 YFSETQ. With 5 bases removed from V and 5 bases from J, the gap between germline ends came to 11 bases. CDR3 length: 13 residues. The CDR3 reads CASSRDIDNEQFF. In DNA, the CDR3 is TGCGCCAGCAGTAGGGACATCGACAATGAGCAGTTCTTC.

Here the CDR3 DNA reads TGCGCCAGCAGCCTCCCGGTAGGGGAGCTGTTTTTT. This gives the protein CASSLPVGELFF. The chain recombines TRBV4-1 with TRBJ2-2, with D unresolved. The CDR3 length is 12 residues. The germline V and J ends were trimmed by 4 bases and 8 bases, with 8 bases remaining between them. CDR1 is MGHRA and CDR2 is YSYEKL in the germline V gene.

V and J are TRBV5-4 and TRBJ1-1, with D tentatively TRBD1 (6 bases). In germline, CDR1 is SGHNT, CDR2 YYREEE (reference sequence). V was pared by 2 bases and J by 4 bases, with 18 bases between. CDR3 length: 16 amino acids. The CDR3 sequence is CASSFGTGRGSTEAFF. CDR3 sequence (DNA): TGTGCCAGCAGCTTCGGTACAGGGAGAGGGAGCACTGAAGCTTTCTTT. Supplemented by reference TRBV5-4 and TRBJ1-1, the full variable domain reads ETGVTQSPTHLIKTRGQQVTLRCSSQSGHNTVSWYQQALGQGPQFIFQYYREEENGRGNFPPRFSGLQFPNYSSELNVNALELDDSALYLCASSFGTGRGSTEAFFGQGTRLTVV.

The chain has TRBV9 and TRBJ1-6, with a tentative D call TRBD1 (5 bases). CDR3 size: 15 residues. Germline V gives CDR1 SGDLS, CDR2 YYNGEE. Trimming shortened V by 2 bases and J by 7 bases, and 13 bases separated the two germline ends. The CDR3 protein is CASSVRGGGNSPLHF. The CDR3 DNA is TGTGCCAGCAGCGTCCGTGGGGGGGGGAATTCACCCCTCCACTTT.

The V and J genes are TRBV30 and TRBJ1-5; no definite D call. The CDR3 is 11 amino acids. V lost 5 bases and J 12 bases, leaving 14 bases between the germline ends. CDR1 is GTSNPN, CDR2 SVGIG, per germline (reference sequence). The DNA of the CDR3 is TGTGCCTGGGAAGAGGGTGCGGGCCAGCATTTT. Protein product: CAWEEGAGQHF.

CDR3 DNA: TGTGCCAGCAGCTTGGACAGAATTGAAGCTTTCTTT. It yields the protein CASSLDRIEAFF. The chain couples TRBV5-8 to TRBJ1-1, with D unresolved. V dropped 0 bases and J dropped 7 bases, with 7 bases sitting between them. The CDR3 extends over 12 amino acids. In germline, CDR1 is SGHTS, CDR2 YDEGEE.

V and J are TRBV10-3 and TRBJ1-4; D is uncertain. The CDR3 extends over 13 amino acids. Germline values: CDR1 ENHRY, CDR2 SYGVKD. The V gene lost 4 bases and the J gene lost 5 bases, with 8 bases spanning the gap. CDR3: CAISAGGNEKLFF. In DNA form, the CDR3 reads TGTGCCATCAGTGCCGGCGGAAATGAAAAACTGTTTTTT.

The gene calls are TRBV5-5 and TRBJ1-4; D ambiguous. The CDR3 is made up of 15 amino acids. The V and J ends lost 0 bases and 7 bases respectively, with 13 bases between them. Germline CDR1 and CDR2: SGHKS and YYEKEE (reference sequence). The CDR3 nucleotides read TGTGCCAGCAGCTTGGGCGGGGAAACCATTGAAAAACTGTTTTTT. Amino acid sequence: CASSLGGETIEKLFF.

This chain connects TRBV5-1 to TRBJ2-1; 12 positions match TRBD1. The germline V gene encodes CDR1 SGHRS and CDR2 YFSETQ. Germline trimming cut 0 bases from V and 8 bases from J; bases unmatched to any gene: 6. The CDR3 spans 16 residues. This CDR3 reads CASSLAGGTGGDEQFF. The CDR3 DNA reads TGCGCCAGCAGCTTGGCCGGCGGGACAGGGGGCGATGAGCAGTTCTTC.

This clone was recorded only once. The chain combines TRBV4-1 with TRBJ1-5; 9 bases map to TRBD1. Per the germline V gene, CDR1 is MGHRA and CDR2 is YSYEKL. The length of the CDR3 is 14 residues. J was trimmed by 7 bases and V by 1 base; bases with no gene match: 2. The chain's CDR3 is CASSQGTGEQPQHF. The CDR3 DNA reads TGCGCCAGCAGCCAAGGGACAGGGGAGCAGCCCCAGCATTTT.

Only one count was recorded for this clone. Here the CDR3 DNA reads TGTGCCAGCAGGCCCGACTGGGCGGGGGGCAATGAGCAGTTCTTC. Its protein is CASRPDWAGGNEQFF. The chain couples TRBV6-5 to TRBJ2-1; 8 bases line up with TRBD2. The V gene's germline CDR1 is MNHEY and CDR2 SVGAGI. CDR3 length equals 15 residues. With V trimmed by 6 bases and J by 6 bases, 10 bases remained unmatched.

This clone was recorded a few times. The CDR3 coding sequence is TGTGCCAGCAGTGAAACTGAGAACAGGGCTGGCTACACCTTC. This sequence encodes CASSETENRAGYTF. The V call is TRBV2, the J call TRBJ1-2, with D tentatively TRBD1 (6 bases). V was pared by 2 bases and J by 7 bases, with 14 bases between. This CDR3 contains 14 residues. Germline V gene lookup returns CDR1 SNHLY and CDR2 FYNNEI.

In this sample, this clone turned up a few times. The chain couples TRBV6-6 to TRBJ1-3, with 7 bases matching TRBD1. CDR3 length: 14 residues. Trimming removed 6 bases from V and 0 bases from J; junction bases left unmatched: 2. CDR1 is MNHNY, CDR2 SVGAGI, per germline (reference sequence). Written as DNA, the CDR3 is TGTGCCAGCAGCACAGGGGACTCTGGAAACACCATATATTTT. Its protein product is CASSTGDSGNTIYF.

V is TRBV19 and J is TRBJ2-3, with a tentative D call TRBD2 (5 bases). V shed 7 bases and J shed 5 bases, with 16 bases lying between them. Germline CDR1 LNHDA, CDR2 SQIVND (reference sequence). The length of the CDR3 is 14 residues. The CDR3 region has the DNA TGTGCCAGTACAGAGGGCGTAGGGCAAGATACGCAGTATTTT. Protein: CASTEGVGQDTQYF.

This clone appeared once. The CDR3 coding sequence is TGTGCCAGCAGCGTAGGGACAGGGCGAGGCTACACCTTC. It is translated as CASSVGTGRGYTF. J is TRBJ1-2 and V is TRBV9; 8 nucleotides align to TRBD1. V trimming: 0 bases; J trimming: 8 bases; junction bases outside the gene matches: 3. This CDR3 is 13 amino acids long. Germline V lookup: CDR1 SGDLS, CDR2 YYNGEE.

This clone has a single count. The V call is TRBV4-1, the J call TRBJ2-3, with 10 bases that match TRBD2. Trimming took 0 bases from V and 6 from J; bases not matched to a gene: 18. The CDR3 is made up of 20 amino acids. In germline, CDR1 is MGHRA, CDR2 YSYEKL. This chain's CDR3 is CASSQDSSGGARGLGDTQYF. CDR3 bases: TGCGCCAGCAGCCAAGATTCGAGCGGGGGGGCCCGTGGCCTAGGCGATACGCAGTATTTT.

As to this clone: The junction shows a germline mismatch at one end, possibly a read error. The rearrangement links TRBV29-1 to TRBJ2-2; weak D call: TRBD1 (5 bases). This CDR3 is built from 14 residues. CDR1 is SQVTM and CDR2 is ANQGSEA in the germline V gene. The DNA of the CDR3 is TGCAGCGTCGAAGAGACAGCGAACACCGGGGAGCTGTTTTTT. It encodes CSVEETANTGELFF.

J is TRBJ2-3 and V is TRBV5-1; 7 bases map to TRBD1. Germline assignment: CDR1 SGHRS and CDR2 YFSETQ. This CDR3 has 15 amino acids. Unmatched junction bases numbered 6, after V lost 4 bases and J lost 1 base. Written as DNA, the CDR3 is TGCGCCAGCAGCCGGGACAGCCTGCGCACAGATACGCAGTATTTT. Encoded protein: CASSRDSLRTDTQYF.

The chain links TRBV9 to TRBJ2-5; no reliable D call. Trimming pared 4 bases from V and 1 base from J, leaving 14 bases between. The germline V gene encodes CDR1 SGDLS and CDR2 YYNGEE. This CDR3 has 15 amino acids. CDR3 bases: TGTGCCAGCAGCTCGCTTACAGAGACCCAAGAGACCCAGTACTTC. This encodes CASSSLTETQETQYF.

V gene TRBV7-8 combines with J gene TRBJ2-1; 7 bases match TRBD1. Germline CDR1 and CDR2: SGHVS and FQNEAQ. This CDR3 has 15 residues. Losses at the gene ends were 5 bases for V and 0 bases for J; bases not matched to a gene: 4. The CDR3 protein is CASSHGQVSYNEQFF. DNA for the CDR3: TGTGCCAGCAGCCATGGACAGGTCTCCTACAATGAGCAGTTCTTC.